This T cell receptor (beta chain) was identified during a study of spatial heterogeneity in lung cancer. Overall study: The study observed each unique TCR and UMI combination more than ten times on average in raw reads. Findings of the study overall: Ubiquitous expanded tumor TCRs were seen in blood more at resection than at follow-up.

Time point indicated: sample taken at primary tumor resection. The cohort: 70 to 75 early-stage, untreated non-small cell lung cancer patients. Unsorted samples of tumor, nontumor lung or frozen PBMC had their whole RNA sequenced. Per the germline V gene, CDR1 is SGHAT and CDR2 is FQNNGV. The V and J ends lost 4 bases and 5 bases respectively, with 17 bases between them. The CDR3 sequence is 15 residues long. This clonotype was picked up many times. Its antigen is still unknown. From the 5' RACE reads, TCRdb called clonotypes with MiXCR, one entry per CDR3 protein. Here the sample spans some 80,000 distinct CDR3 sequences, 8% being singletons.

The sequenced sample was PBMCs, obtained at surgery. The rearrangement joins TRBV11-2 to TRBJ1-1; D not certain. The TCR comes from a male donor with early-stage non-small cell lung cancer. This chain's CDR3 is CASSSAAGPGTEAFF. CDR3 nucleotide sequence: TGTGCCAGCAGCTCAGCTGCGGGTCCGGGAACTGAAGCTTTCTTT.